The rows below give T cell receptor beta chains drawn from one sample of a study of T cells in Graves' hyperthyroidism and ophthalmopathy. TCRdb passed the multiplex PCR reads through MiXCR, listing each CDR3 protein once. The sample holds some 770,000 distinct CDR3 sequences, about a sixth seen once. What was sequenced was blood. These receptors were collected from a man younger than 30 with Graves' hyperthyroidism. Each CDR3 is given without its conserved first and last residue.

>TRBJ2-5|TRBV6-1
ASSARGETQY
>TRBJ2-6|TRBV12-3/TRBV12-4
ASSLGWSGANVLT
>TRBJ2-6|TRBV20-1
SAPGEGARGANVLT
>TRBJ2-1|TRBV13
ASSQWGEQGNTEQF
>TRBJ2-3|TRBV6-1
ATAPLRDTQY
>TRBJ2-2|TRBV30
AWSTALKGELF
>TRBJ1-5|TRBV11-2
ASSLVPNQPQH
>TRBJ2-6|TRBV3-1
ASSQVEVGANVLT
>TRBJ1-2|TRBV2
ASKKDYGYT
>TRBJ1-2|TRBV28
ASSAGQGPFGYT
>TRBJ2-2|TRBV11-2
ASSASGTENTGELF
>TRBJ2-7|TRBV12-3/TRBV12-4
ASSARTGTYYEQY
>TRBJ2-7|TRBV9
ASSKTQVSPYEQY
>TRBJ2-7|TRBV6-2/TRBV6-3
ASSYSSNGGLSYEQY
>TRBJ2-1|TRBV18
ASSPGLAGSNEQF
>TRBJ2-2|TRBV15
ATSMGPRGTGELF
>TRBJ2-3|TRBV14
ASSQVAAVPGTDTQY
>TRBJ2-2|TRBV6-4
ASSLNPVRGHGELF
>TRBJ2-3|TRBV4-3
ASSQSALWDTQY
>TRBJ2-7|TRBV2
ASTRDNSYEQY
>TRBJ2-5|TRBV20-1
SARQGGAGETQY
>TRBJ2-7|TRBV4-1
ASSQLAGTSKHEQY
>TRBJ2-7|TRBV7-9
ASSFSGQGLSYEQY
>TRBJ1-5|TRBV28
ASKQGGNQPQH
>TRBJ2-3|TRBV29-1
SVGGLAGADTQY
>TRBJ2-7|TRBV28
ASRTGSSYYEQY
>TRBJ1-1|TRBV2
ASSLQGSTEAF
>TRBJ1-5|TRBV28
ASTSGQRNQPQH
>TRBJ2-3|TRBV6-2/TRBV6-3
ASSPTTRSTDTQY
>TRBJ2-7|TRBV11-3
ASSLESGRAREQY